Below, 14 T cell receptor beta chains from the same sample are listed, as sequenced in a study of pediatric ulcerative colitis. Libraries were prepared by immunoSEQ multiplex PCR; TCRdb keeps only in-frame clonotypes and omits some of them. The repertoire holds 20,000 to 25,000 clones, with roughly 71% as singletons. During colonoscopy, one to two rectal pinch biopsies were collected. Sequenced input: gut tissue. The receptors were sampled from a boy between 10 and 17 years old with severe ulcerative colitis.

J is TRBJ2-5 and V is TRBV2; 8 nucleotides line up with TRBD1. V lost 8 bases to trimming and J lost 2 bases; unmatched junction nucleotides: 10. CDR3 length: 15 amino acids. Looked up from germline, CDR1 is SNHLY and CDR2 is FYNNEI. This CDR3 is CASHVDRERQETQYF. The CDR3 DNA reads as TGTGCCAGCCATGTGGACAGGGAAAGACAAGAGACCCAGTACTTC.

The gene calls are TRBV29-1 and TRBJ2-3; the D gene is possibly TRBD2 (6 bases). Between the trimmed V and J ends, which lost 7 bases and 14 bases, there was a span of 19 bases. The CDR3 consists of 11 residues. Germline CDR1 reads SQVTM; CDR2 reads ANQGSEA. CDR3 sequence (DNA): TGCAGCGCCGTTGGAGGGCCGTCTCCGTATTTT. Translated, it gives CSAVGGPSPYF.

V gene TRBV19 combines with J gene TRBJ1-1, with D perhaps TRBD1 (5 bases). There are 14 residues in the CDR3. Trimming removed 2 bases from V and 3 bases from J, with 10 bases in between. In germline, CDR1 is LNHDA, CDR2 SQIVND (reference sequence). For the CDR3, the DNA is TGTGCCAGTAGTATACTGGGGGTGGACACTGAAGCTTTCTTT. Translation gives CASSILGVDTEAFF.

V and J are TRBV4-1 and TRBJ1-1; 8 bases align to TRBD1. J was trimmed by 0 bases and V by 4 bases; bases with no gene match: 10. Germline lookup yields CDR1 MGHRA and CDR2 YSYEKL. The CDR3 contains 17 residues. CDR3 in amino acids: CASSLGTGKVMNTEAFF. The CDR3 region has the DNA TGCGCCAGCAGCCTAGGGACAGGAAAGGTCATGAACACTGAAGCTTTCTTT.

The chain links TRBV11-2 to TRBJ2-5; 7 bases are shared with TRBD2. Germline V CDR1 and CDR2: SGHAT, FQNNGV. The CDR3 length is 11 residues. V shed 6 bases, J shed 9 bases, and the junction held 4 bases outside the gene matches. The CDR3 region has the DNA TGTGCCAGCAGTACCCGGGAGGCCCAGTACTTC. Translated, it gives CASSTREAQYF.

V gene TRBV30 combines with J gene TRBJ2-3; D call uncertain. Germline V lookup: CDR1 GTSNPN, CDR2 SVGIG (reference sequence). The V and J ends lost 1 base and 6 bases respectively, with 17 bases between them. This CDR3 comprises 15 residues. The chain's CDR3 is CAWSGLYASPDTQYF. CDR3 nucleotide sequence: TGTGCCTGGAGTGGCCTGTACGCCTCCCCGGATACGCAGTATTTT.

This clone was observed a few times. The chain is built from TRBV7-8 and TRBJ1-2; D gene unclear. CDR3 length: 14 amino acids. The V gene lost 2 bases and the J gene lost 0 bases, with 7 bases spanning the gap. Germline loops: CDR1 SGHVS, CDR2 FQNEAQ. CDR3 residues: CASSLFAANYGYTF. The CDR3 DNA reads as TGTGCCAGCAGCTTATTCGCCGCTAACTATGGCTACACCTTC.

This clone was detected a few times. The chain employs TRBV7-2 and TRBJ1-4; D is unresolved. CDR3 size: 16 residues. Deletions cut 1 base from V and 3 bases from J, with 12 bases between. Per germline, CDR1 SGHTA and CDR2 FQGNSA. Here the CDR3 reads CASSLVPFLANEKLFF. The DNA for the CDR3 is TGTGCCAGCAGCTTAGTCCCTTTTCTCGCTAATGAAAAACTGTTTTTT.

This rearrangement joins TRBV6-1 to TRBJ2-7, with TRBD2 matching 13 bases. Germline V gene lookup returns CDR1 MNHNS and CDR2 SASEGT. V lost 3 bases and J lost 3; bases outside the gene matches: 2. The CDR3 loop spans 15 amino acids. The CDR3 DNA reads TGTGCCAGCAGTGATCGACTAGCGGGAGGCTACGAGCAGTACTTC. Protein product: CASSDRLAGGYEQYF.

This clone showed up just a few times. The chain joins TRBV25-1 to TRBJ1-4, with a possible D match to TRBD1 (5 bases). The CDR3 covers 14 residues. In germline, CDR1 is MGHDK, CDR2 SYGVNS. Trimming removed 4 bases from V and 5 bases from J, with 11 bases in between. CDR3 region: CASSVRGGNEKLFF. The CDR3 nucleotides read TGTGCCAGCAGTGTTCGGGGGGGAAATGAAAAACTGTTTTTT. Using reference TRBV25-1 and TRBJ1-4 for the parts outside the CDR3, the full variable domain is EADIYQTPRYLVIGTGKKITLECSQTMGHDKMYWYQQDPGMELHLIHYSYGVNSTEKGDLSSESTVSRIRTEHFPLTLESARPSHTSQYLCASSVRGGNEKLFFGSGTQLSVL.

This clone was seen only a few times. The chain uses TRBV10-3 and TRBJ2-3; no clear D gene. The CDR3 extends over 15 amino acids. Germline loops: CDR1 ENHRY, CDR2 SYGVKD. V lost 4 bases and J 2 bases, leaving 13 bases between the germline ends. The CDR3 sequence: CAISAQRQLTDTQYF. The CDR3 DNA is TGTGCCATCAGTGCCCAGCGCCAGCTCACAGATACGCAGTATTTT.

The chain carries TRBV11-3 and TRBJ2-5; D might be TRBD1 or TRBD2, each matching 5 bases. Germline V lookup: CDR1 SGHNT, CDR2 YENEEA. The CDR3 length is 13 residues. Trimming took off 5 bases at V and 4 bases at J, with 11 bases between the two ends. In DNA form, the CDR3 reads TGTGCCAGCAGCCTGGGACCGGGAGAGACCCAGTACTTC. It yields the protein CASSLGPGETQYF. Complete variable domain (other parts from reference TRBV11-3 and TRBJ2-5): EAGVVQSPRYKIIEKKQPVAFWCNPISGHNTLYWYLQNLGQGPELLIRYENEEAVDDSQLPKDRFSAERLKGVDSTLKIQPAELGDSAVYLCASSLGPGETQYFGPGTRLLVL.

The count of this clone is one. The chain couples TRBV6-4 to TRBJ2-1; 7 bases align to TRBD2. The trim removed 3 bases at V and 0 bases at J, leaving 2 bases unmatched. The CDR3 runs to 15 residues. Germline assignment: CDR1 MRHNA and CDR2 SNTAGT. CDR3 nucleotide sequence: TGTGCCAGCAGTGAGTCTAGCGGCTCCTACAATGAGCAGTTCTTC. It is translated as CASSESSGSYNEQFF.

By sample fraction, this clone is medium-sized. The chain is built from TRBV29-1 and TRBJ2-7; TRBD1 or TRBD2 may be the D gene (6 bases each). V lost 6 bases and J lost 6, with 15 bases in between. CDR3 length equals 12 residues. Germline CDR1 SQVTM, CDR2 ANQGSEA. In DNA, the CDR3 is TGCAGCGTAAACAGGGACGGGAGCGAGCAGTACTTC. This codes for CSVNRDGSEQYF.